A selection of T cell receptor beta chains follows, all from one sample in a study of molecular identifiers for immune sequencing clone quantification. TCRdb called the PCR reads again in MiXCR, with one record for every CDR3 protein. The table lists about 320,000 distinct CDR3 sequences, 20% to 25% of them singletons. The sample taken for sequencing was naive CD8+ T cells from blood, with Jurkat cell RNA spiked in. The receptor source for this set is a human donor in good health. Some libraries in this study had Jurkat cell RNA spiked in. The CDR3 runs from the conserved cysteine through the conserved F or W. D genes are given only for firm matches. Not all rows give a size; the values are once, few, many and, for expanded clones, a class.

V gene	CDR3 length	J gene	clone size	D gene	CDR3 protein	CDR3 DNA
TRBV27	16	TRBJ1-5	many	NA	CASSLSPPYSNQPQHF	TGTGCCAGCAGTTTAAGTCCACCTTATAGCAATCAGCCCCAGCATTTT
TRBV9	12	TRBJ2-3	many	NA	CASSGQGGTQYF	TGTGCCAGCAGCGGACAGGGAGGCACGCAGTATTTT
TRBV7-2	15	TRBJ1-5	many	NA	CASSLGLSILEPQHF	TGTGCCAGCAGCTTAGGGCTTTCTATTTTGGAGCCCCAGCATTTT
TRBV7-6	15	TRBJ1-2	many	NA	CASSLFSAGDYGYTF	TGTGCCAGCAGCTTATTCTCCGCGGGAGACTATGGCTACACCTTC
TRBV2	15	TRBJ2-7	NA	NA	CASSVGESPYYEQCF	TGTGCCAGCAGTGTTGGAGAGAGCCCGTACTACGAGCAGTGCTTC
TRBV12-5	12	TRBJ2-7	many	TRBD2	CASGLKGTSVYF	TGTGCTAGTGGTTTGAAAGGGACTAGCGTGTACTTC
TRBV27	15	TRBJ2-7	many	NA	CASSLLGGATYEQYF	TGTGCCAGCAGTTTATTAGGAGGGGCTACATACGAGCAGTACTTC
TRBV12-3/TRBV12-4	14	TRBJ2-3	many	TRBD1	CASSDRGVADTQYF	TGTGCCAGCAGCGACAGGGGGGTAGCAGATACGCAGTATTTT
TRBV3-1	18	TRBJ2-3	NA	TRBD2	CASSQAGLIAGGTDTQYF	TGTGCCAGCAGCCAAGCCGGGTTGATAGCGGGGGGCACAGATACGCAGTATTTT
TRBV6-1	12	TRBJ1-2	few	NA	CASRRVTSGYTF	TGTGCCAGCAGGAGGGTTACGAGTGGCTACACCTTC
TRBV7-9	16	TRBJ2-1	few	NA	CASSPPQGSSYNEQFF	TGTGCCAGCAGCCCTCCACAGGGAAGCTCCTACAATGAGCAGTTCTTC
TRBV7-9	14	TRBJ1-1	many	NA	CASRGTGSNTEAFF	TGTGCCAGCAGGGGTACAGGGTCGAACACTGAAGCTTTCTTT
TRBV4-2	15	TRBJ1-4	many	NA	CASSQEEGVKEKLFF	TGTGCCAGCAGCCAAGAAGAAGGGGTTAAGGAAAAACTGTTTTTT
TRBV5-3	14	TRBJ2-7	many	NA	CASARGVAPNEQYF	TGTGCCAGCGCCCGAGGGGTAGCGCCGAACGAGCAGTACTTC
TRBV6-5	15	TRBJ2-2	many	NA	CASSYAQRNTGELFF	TGTGCCAGCAGTTACGCTCAGAGGAACACCGGGGAGCTGTTTTTT
TRBV2	15	TRBJ1-6	many	NA	CASSEGRTYNSPLHF	TGTGCCAGCAGTGAAGGAAGGACCTATAATTCACCCCTCCACTTT
TRBV20-1	14	TRBJ2-7	NA	NA	CSARDTGSSYEQYF	TGCAGTGCTAGAGATACAGGGAGTTCCTACGAGCAGTACTTC
TRBV19	14	TRBJ1-1	NA	NA	CASSIVEGNTEAFF	TGTGCCAGTAGTATAGTGGAGGGAAACACTGAAGCTTTCTTT
TRBV7-9	15	TRBJ2-3	NA	TRBD2	CASSLGPRGGDTQYF	TGTGCCAGCAGCTTAGGCCCACGGGGGGGAGATACGCAGTATTTT
TRBV18	14	TRBJ1-1	few	NA	CASSPERVNTEAFF	TGTGCCAGCTCACCCGAGCGGGTGAACACTGAAGCTTTCTTT
TRBV12-3/TRBV12-4	14	TRBJ2-7	many	NA	CASSSGTRSYEQYF	TGTGCCAGCAGTTCCGGGACACGTTCCTACGAGCAGTACTTC
TRBV9	15	TRBJ2-3	NA	TRBD2	CASSVSGSITDTQYF	TGTGCCAGCAGCGTTAGCGGGAGTATCACAGATACGCAGTATTTT
TRBV5-5	14	TRBJ2-7	many	NA	CASSLSTETYEQYF	TGTGCCAGCAGCTTGTCTACAGAAACCTACGAGCAGTACTTC
TRBV11-2	15	TRBJ1-1	many	NA	CASSLHFHMNTEAFF	TGTGCCAGCAGCCTTCACTTCCACATGAACACTGAAGCTTTCTTT
TRBV12-3/TRBV12-4	12	TRBJ1-1	NA	NA	CASSQVGTKAFF	TGTGCCAGCAGCCAAGTGGGCACTAAAGCTTTCTTT
TRBV29-1	14	TRBJ2-3	few	NA	CSVEGYRDLNTQYF	TGCAGCGTTGAGGGTTACAGGGACCTGAATACGCAGTATTTT
TRBV4-3	15	TRBJ1-2	many	NA	CASSQDRWGRYGYTF	TGCGCCAGCAGCCAAGATCGATGGGGCCGCTATGGCTACACCTTC
TRBV7-2	14	TRBJ2-1	many	TRBD2	CASSFAGALDEQFF	TGTGCCAGCAGCTTTGCGGGAGCCCTAGATGAGCAGTTCTTC
TRBV3-1	17	TRBJ2-4	few	NA	CASSPVGQQLAKNIQYF	TGTGCCAGCAGCCCGGTAGGCCAGCAGCTAGCCAAAAACATTCAGTACTTC
TRBV28	14	TRBJ2-5	many	NA	CASSADTSGETQYF	TGTGCCAGCAGTGCCGACACGTCAGGGGAGACCCAGTACTTC
TRBV9	12	TRBJ1-6	few	NA	CASSVGGSPLHF	TGTGCCAGCAGCGTAGGGGGTTCACCCCTCCACTTT
TRBV12-3/TRBV12-4	15	TRBJ2-3	once	TRBD2	CASSLGLADTDTQCF	TGTGCCAGCAGTTTAGGCCTAGCGGACACAGATACGCAGTGTTTT
TRBV14	13	TRBJ2-7	many	NA	CASSQAVTYEQYF	TGTGCCAGCAGCCAAGCAGTTACCTACGAGCAGTACTTC
TRBV4-1	14	TRBJ1-1	many	TRBD1	CASSPGTAPGMAFF	TGCGCCAGCAGCCCCGGGACAGCCCCTGGGATGGCTTTCTTT
TRBV18	18	TRBJ2-1	NA	TRBD2	CASSTGTSGGPSYNEQFF	TGTGCCAGCTCAACTGGGACTAGCGGGGGGCCGTCCTACAATGAGCAGTTCTTC
TRBV7-9	13	TRBJ2-5	many	NA	CASSSRDQETQYF	TGTGCCAGCAGCTCCCGGGATCAAGAGACCCAGTACTTC
TRBV4-1	16	TRBJ2-1	many	TRBD1	CASSQVGTGGINEQFF	TGCGCCAGCAGCCAAGTGGGTACAGGGGGTATAAATGAGCAGTTCTTC
TRBV6-6	13	TRBJ1-3	many	NA	CASSQRGSLPIYF	TGTGCCAGCAGTCAAAGAGGAAGTCTTCCCATATATTTT
TRBV7-9	14	TRBJ2-2	many	NA	CASSLDVNAGELFF	TGTGCCAGCAGCTTAGACGTCAATGCCGGGGAGCTGTTTTTT